This T cell receptor beta chain appears in the sequencing data of a study of blood T cells in healthy people across ages. V lost 6 bases, J lost 8 bases, and 19 bases lay in between. This CDR3 comprises 15 residues. The germline V gene encodes CDR1 MNHEY and CDR2 SVGAGI. The authors ran a second PCR of about 6 to 11 cycles using a sample-barcoded 5' primer and a J-beta primer mix. One entry per CDR3 protein, called by TCRdb with MiXCR from the 5' RACE reads. The sample consists of some 800,000 distinct CDR3 sequences, approximately 25% of them appearing once. This clonotype came up a few times. These same records also appear under a second study, on T cells of mothers and their children.

The rearrangement joins TRBV6-5 to TRBJ1-4; D perhaps matches TRBD1 (5 bases). Sequenced: blood. The origin of this receptor is a boy aged 5-17 years in good health. Here the CDR3 reads CASSPGTHSGEKLFF. CDR3 DNA: TGTGCCAGCAGCCCCGGGACGCACAGTGGCGAAAAACTGTTTTTT.